These T cell receptor beta chains were read from a single sample in a study of T-cell reconstitution after alpha-beta-depleted transplantation in children. TCRdb passed the PCR reads through MiXCR, listing each CDR3 protein once. The table includes about 830,000 distinct CDR3 sequences, roughly 15% detected once. Specimen: PBMCs, mostly from graft donor cells, collected 360 days after TCRalphabeta/CD19-depleted stem cell transplant. Receptors originate from a male patient aged 10 to 17 who had a stem cell transplant for acute lymphoblastic leukemia, so the T cells may come from the graft donor. Each CDR3 is given with its conserved first and last residue. Fields, in order: clone size, V gene, D gene, J gene, CDR3 DNA, CDR3 protein. A D gene is named only where the DNA matches it firmly. Size tells how often a clone was seen (once, few, many) or the class of an expanded clone, and some rows leave it out.

-	TRBV20-1	TRBD1	TRBJ2-1	TGCAGTGCTAGAGTCCCCAGACAGGGGTTATACAATGAGCAGTTCTTC	CSARVPRQGLYNEQFF
-	TRBV29-1	TRBD2	TRBJ2-7	TGCAGCGGAACTAGCGGGGAAACCTACGAGCAGTACTTC	CSGTSGETYEQYF
many	TRBV12-3/TRBV12-4	-	TRBJ2-1	TGTGCCAGCTTGGGGCAGGGAGAGTACAATGAGCAGTTCTTC	CASLGQGEYNEQFF
few	TRBV20-1	-	TRBJ2-2	TGCAGTGCTTCCCCTAATTGGGGGCGAACCGGGGAGCTGTTTTTT	CSASPNWGRTGELFF
-	TRBV4-1	TRBD1	TRBJ2-7	TGCGCCAGCAGCCTGACGAATAACAGGGGGCGCCTTTCCCACGAGCAGTACTTC	CASSLTNNRGRLSHEQYF
-	TRBV29-1	TRBD1	TRBJ1-5	TGCACCTCTCTACGGGACAGGGGCGACCAGCCCCAGCATTTT	CTSLRDRGDQPQHF
few	TRBV5-1	-	TRBJ1-1	TGCGCCAGCAGCCCCCTCCCAGGGACCCACACTGAAGCTTTCTTT	CASSPLPGTHTEAFF
few	TRBV7-6	-	TRBJ1-1	TGTGCCAGCAGCTACCCACGACAGGCGCTGAACACTGAAGCTTTCTTT	CASSYPRQALNTEAFF
-	TRBV27	-	TRBJ2-2	TGTGCCAGCAGATCGGGCCTCGATGGCGGGGAGCTGTTTTTT	CASRSGLDGGELFF
many	TRBV29-1	-	TRBJ2-7	TGCAGCGTTGTTAAGTATTTAGGAGACGGGAGCGAGCAGTACTTC	CSVVKYLGDGSEQYF
-	TRBV6-1	TRBD2	TRBJ2-1	TGTGCCAGCAGCCAGGGACTAGCGGGGCGAGTCGGTGAGCAGTTCTTC	CASSQGLAGRVGEQFF
few	TRBV15	TRBD1	TRBJ1-4	TGTGCCACCAGCAGAGGGACAGGGGATTATAATGAAAAACTGTTTTTT	CATSRGTGDYNEKLFF
-	TRBV12-3/TRBV12-4	TRBD2	TRBJ2-3	TGTGCCAGCAGACCCGGACTAGCGATTTCAGATACGCAGTATTTT	CASRPGLAISDTQYF
many	TRBV4-1	-	TRBJ2-7	TGCGCCAGCAGCCAACCTCCCCTCTCTTACGAGCAGTACTTC	CASSQPPLSYEQYF
-	TRBV18	-	TRBJ2-3	TGTGCCAGCTCACCAACTTCCGGGACTGGAGTAGGTACGCAGTATTTT	CASSPTSGTGVGTQYF
-	TRBV11-1	TRBD2	TRBJ2-1	TGTGCCAGCAGCGGGGGGGGATTCCATGAGCAGTTCTTC	CASSGGGFHEQFF
-	TRBV5-1	-	TRBJ2-5	TGCGCCAGCATCGGCAACGCGGAAGAGACCCAGTACTTC	CASIGNAEETQYF
few	TRBV6-5	TRBD2	TRBJ2-2	TGTGCCAGCAGTTACCTAGGACTAGCGGGAGTGGGTACCGGGGAGCTGTTTTTT	CASSYLGLAGVGTGELFF
many	TRBV10-3	-	TRBJ1-3	TGTGCCATCAGTGAGTCGTGGGGACCTAGCTCTGGAAACACCATATATTTT	CAISESWGPSSGNTIYF
-	TRBV5-1	TRBD2	TRBJ2-5	TGCGCCAGCAGCTTACTAGCGGGAGGACTCCAAGAGACCCAGTACTTC	CASSLLAGGLQETQYF
-	TRBV14	TRBD1	TRBJ2-2	TGTGCCAGCAGCCATAAGGGGGCATGGACCGGGGAGCTGTTTTTT	CASSHKGAWTGELFF
-	TRBV4-3	-	TRBJ1-1	TGCGCCAGCAGCCAAGATACGGGCACAGACACTGAAGCTTTCTTT	CASSQDTGTDTEAFF